Listed below are T cell receptor beta chains from one sample, sequenced in a study of molecular identifiers for immune sequencing clone quantification. TCRdb ran MiXCR on the PCR reads and lists one entry per CDR3 protein. The sample has around 460,000 distinct CDR3 sequences, 25% seen once. Sequencing was performed on naive CD8+ T cells from blood, with Jurkat cell RNA spiked in. Receptor source: a human donor in good health. Some libraries in this study had Jurkat cell RNA spiked in. The CDR3 runs from the conserved cysteine through the conserved F or W. The order of the fields is clone size, V gene, D gene, J gene, CDR3 DNA, CDR3 protein. D genes are given only for firm matches. Where a row states a size, it is once, few, many or the class of an expanded clone; other rows omit it.

clone_size: many
v_call: TRBV7-9
d_call: .
j_call: TRBJ2-4
cdr3_nt: TGTGCCAGCAGCTTAGATAGTGGCACCGAAAACATTCAGTACTTC
cdr3_aa: CASSLDSGTENIQYF

clone_size: few
v_call: TRBV12-3/TRBV12-4
d_call: TRBD2
j_call: TRBJ2-1
cdr3_nt: TGTGCCATCCCCGTACCCCACGGGACTACTTACAATGAGCAGTTCTTC
cdr3_aa: CAIPVPHGTTYNEQFF

clone_size: few
v_call: TRBV19
d_call: .
j_call: TRBJ2-3
cdr3_nt: TGTGCCAGTAGTATCGGAGCGGCCACCACAGATACGCAGTATTTT
cdr3_aa: CASSIGAATTDTQYF

clone_size: .
v_call: TRBV3-1
d_call: TRBD1
j_call: TRBJ2-3
cdr3_nt: TGTGCCAGCAGCCGGACAGGGGGCATCGATACGCAGTATTTT
cdr3_aa: CASSRTGGIDTQYF

clone_size: .
v_call: TRBV7-9
d_call: .
j_call: TRBJ2-1
cdr3_nt: TGTGCCAGCAGCCCAGTGTCGTCGGAGCAGTCCTTC
cdr3_aa: CASSPVSSEQSF

clone_size: few
v_call: TRBV11-2
d_call: TRBD1
j_call: TRBJ2-7
cdr3_nt: TGTGCCAGCAGCTCGGGACAGGGGACCGAGCAGTACTTC
cdr3_aa: CASSSGQGTEQYF

clone_size: many
v_call: TRBV7-9
d_call: .
j_call: TRBJ1-4
cdr3_nt: TGTGCCAGCAGCCCTCCCCGGGGGGTTGAAAAACTGTTTTTT
cdr3_aa: CASSPPRGVEKLFF

clone_size: many
v_call: TRBV6-6
d_call: .
j_call: TRBJ1-1
cdr3_nt: TGTGCCAGCAGTGCCCCTATGGACACTGAAGCTTTCTTT
cdr3_aa: CASSAPMDTEAFF

clone_size: .
v_call: TRBV6-1
d_call: .
j_call: TRBJ2-7
cdr3_nt: TGTGCCAGCAGTGGCCCCCTATTCTACGAGCAGTACTTC
cdr3_aa: CASSGPLFYEQYF

clone_size: few
v_call: TRBV7-9
d_call: .
j_call: TRBJ2-1
cdr3_nt: TGTGCCAGCAGCTTAGCGCTTAGCGATGAGCAGTTCTTC
cdr3_aa: CASSLALSDEQFF

clone_size: few
v_call: TRBV12-3/TRBV12-4
d_call: .
j_call: TRBJ1-2
cdr3_nt: TGTGCCAGCAGTTCCGCCTTGGAGGACAAAAACTATGGCTACACCTTC
cdr3_aa: CASSSALEDKNYGYTF

clone_size: few
v_call: TRBV10-3
d_call: .
j_call: TRBJ2-7
cdr3_nt: TGTGCCACCGCGATGAACGAGAGGGACGAGCAGTACTTC
cdr3_aa: CATAMNERDEQYF

clone_size: .
v_call: TRBV9
d_call: .
j_call: TRBJ2-7
cdr3_nt: TGTGCCAGCAGCGTAGTCGAGGGGTACGAGCAGTACTTC
cdr3_aa: CASSVVEGYEQYF

clone_size: .
v_call: TRBV7-2
d_call: .
j_call: TRBJ2-1
cdr3_nt: TGTGCCAGCAGCTTAGGGGCAGGGGGGTTTTACAATGAGCAGTTCTTC
cdr3_aa: CASSLGAGGFYNEQFF

clone_size: many
v_call: TRBV9
d_call: .
j_call: TRBJ1-2
cdr3_nt: TGTGCCAGCAGCGTAGACAGTGGTTCACCTTATGGCTACACCTTC
cdr3_aa: CASSVDSGSPYGYTF

clone_size: .
v_call: TRBV12-3/TRBV12-4
d_call: TRBD1
j_call: TRBJ2-5
cdr3_nt: TGTGCCAGCAGTTTATATCTAGGGACAGAGGAGACCCAGTACTTC
cdr3_aa: CASSLYLGTEETQYF

clone_size: few
v_call: TRBV6-9
d_call: .
j_call: TRBJ1-4
cdr3_nt: TGTGCCAGCGGGAGGTGGGCTAATGAAAAACTGTTTTTT
cdr3_aa: CASGRWANEKLFF

clone_size: .
v_call: TRBV7-9
d_call: .
j_call: TRBJ1-1
cdr3_nt: TGTGCCAGCAGCAAGAACACTGAAGCTTCCTTT
cdr3_aa: CASSKNTEASF

clone_size: .
v_call: TRBV20-1
d_call: .
j_call: TRBJ2-7
cdr3_nt: TGCAGTGCTAGAGATAATATAGCCTACGAGCAGTACTTC
cdr3_aa: CSARDNIAYEQYF

clone_size: many
v_call: TRBV7-6
d_call: .
j_call: TRBJ2-3
cdr3_nt: TGTGCCAGCAGCTTACTCGGATCCGTTAGCACAGATACGCAGTATTTT
cdr3_aa: CASSLLGSVSTDTQYF

clone_size: .
v_call: TRBV18
d_call: TRBD1
j_call: TRBJ2-3
cdr3_nt: TGTGCCAGCTCACGGCCCGGGACAGGGACTACAGATACGCAGTATTTT
cdr3_aa: CASSRPGTGTTDTQYF

clone_size: few
v_call: TRBV19
d_call: .
j_call: TRBJ1-5
cdr3_nt: TGTGCCAGTAGTTATGGACTACAGCCCCAGCATTTT
cdr3_aa: CASSYGLQPQHF

clone_size: .
v_call: TRBV6-2/TRBV6-3
d_call: TRBD1
j_call: TRBJ2-5
cdr3_nt: TGTGCCAGCAGTCCTGGACAGGGGTATCAAGAGACCCAGTACTTC
cdr3_aa: CASSPGQGYQETQYF

clone_size: few
v_call: TRBV19
d_call: .
j_call: TRBJ1-1
cdr3_nt: TGTGCCAGTAGCCAGACCGCTGAAGCTTTCTTT
cdr3_aa: CASSQTAEAFF

clone_size: few
v_call: TRBV6-5
d_call: .
j_call: TRBJ1-1
cdr3_nt: TGTGCCAGCAGTTACTCGAGGGGGAAGACATCGAACACTGAAGCTTTCTTT
cdr3_aa: CASSYSRGKTSNTEAFF

clone_size: few
v_call: TRBV20-1
d_call: TRBD1
j_call: TRBJ2-7
cdr3_nt: TGCAGTGCTAGAGGACCCAGGACAGGTTCCTACGAGCAGTACTTC
cdr3_aa: CSARGPRTGSYEQYF

clone_size: once
v_call: TRBV20-1
d_call: TRBD1
j_call: TRBJ1-1
cdr3_nt: TGCAGTGCAACGGACAGGGGGCGAACCACTGAAGCTTTCTTT
cdr3_aa: CSATDRGRTTEAFF

clone_size: many
v_call: TRBV4-3
d_call: .
j_call: TRBJ2-7
cdr3_nt: TGCGCCAGCAGCCAAGAACTCCAGGGGACCTACGAGCAGTACTTC
cdr3_aa: CASSQELQGTYEQYF

clone_size: many
v_call: TRBV21-1
d_call: .
j_call: TRBJ2-4
cdr3_nt: TGTGCCAGCAGCGCAGAAGACCTAGCCAAAAACATTCAGTACTTC
cdr3_aa: CASSAEDLAKNIQYF

clone_size: many
v_call: TRBV6-1
d_call: .
j_call: TRBJ2-7
cdr3_nt: TGTGCCAGCAGTGAAACAGGTTTATCCTACGAGCAGTACTTC
cdr3_aa: CASSETGLSYEQYF

clone_size: .
v_call: TRBV4-1
d_call: .
j_call: TRBJ1-5
cdr3_nt: TGCGCCAGCAGCCACGAAGGGGGGGGTTTTGGCAATCAGCCCCAGCATTTT
cdr3_aa: CASSHEGGGFGNQPQHF

clone_size: .
v_call: TRBV20-1
d_call: .
j_call: TRBJ2-7
cdr3_nt: TGCAGTGCTATGGCCCAGGGGTACGAGCAGTACTTC
cdr3_aa: CSAMAQGYEQYF

clone_size: .
v_call: TRBV28
d_call: .
j_call: TRBJ2-3
cdr3_nt: TGTGCCAGCAGTTTAGGTATGAGCACAGATACGCAGTATTTT
cdr3_aa: CASSLGMSTDTQYF

clone_size: few
v_call: TRBV4-3
d_call: .
j_call: TRBJ1-4
cdr3_nt: TGCGCCAGCAGCCAAGAAGGGCTTAATGAAAAACTGTTTTTT
cdr3_aa: CASSQEGLNEKLFF

clone_size: few
v_call: TRBV6-2/TRBV6-3
d_call: .
j_call: TRBJ1-2
cdr3_nt: TGTGCCAGCACCTGGACAGAAAACCATGGCTACACCTTC
cdr3_aa: CASTWTENHGYTF

clone_size: .
v_call: TRBV3-1
d_call: TRBD1
j_call: TRBJ2-4
cdr3_nt: TGTGCCAGCAGCCTGACCGGGACAGAGAACATTCGGTACTTC
cdr3_aa: CASSLTGTENIRYF

clone_size: few
v_call: TRBV27
d_call: TRBD1
j_call: TRBJ2-1
cdr3_nt: TGTGCCAGCAGTTTAGCCAGGGGGCGCGGTAATGAGCAGTTCTTC
cdr3_aa: CASSLARGRGNEQFF

clone_size: few
v_call: TRBV3-1
d_call: TRBD1
j_call: TRBJ1-2
cdr3_nt: TGTGCCAGCAGCCAAATACAGGGGGGCACTAACTATGGCTACACCTTC
cdr3_aa: CASSQIQGGTNYGYTF

clone_size: .
v_call: TRBV2
d_call: .
j_call: TRBJ1-2
cdr3_nt: TGTGCCAGCAGTGAAGGACGGCAGGGGTCTTATGGCTACACCTTC
cdr3_aa: CASSEGRQGSYGYTF

clone_size: many
v_call: TRBV29-1
d_call: .
j_call: TRBJ2-5
cdr3_nt: TGCAGCGTTGCCGGGGCAGGGGGGTTTACGGAGACCCAGTACTTC
cdr3_aa: CSVAGAGGFTETQYF

clone_size: .
v_call: TRBV20-1
d_call: .
j_call: TRBJ1-5
cdr3_nt: TGCAGTGCTAGAGGAGCTGAGGCAATGATTTATAGCAATCAGCCCCAGCATTTT
cdr3_aa: CSARGAEAMIYSNQPQHF

clone_size: .
v_call: TRBV27
d_call: .
j_call: TRBJ2-3
cdr3_nt: TGTGCCAGCAGTCACACGGTCTCTAGCACAGATACGCAGTATTTT
cdr3_aa: CASSHTVSSTDTQYF

clone_size: many
v_call: TRBV7-9
d_call: TRBD1
j_call: TRBJ1-4
cdr3_nt: TGTGCCAGCAGCCCACAGGGGTTCTCAACTAATGAAAAACTGTTTTTT
cdr3_aa: CASSPQGFSTNEKLFF

clone_size: .
v_call: TRBV7-9
d_call: .
j_call: TRBJ2-6
cdr3_nt: TGTGCCAGCAGCTTATTGGTCAAGGGGACGGGGGCCAACGTCCTGACTTTC
cdr3_aa: CASSLLVKGTGANVLTF

clone_size: few
v_call: TRBV2
d_call: .
j_call: TRBJ1-5
cdr3_nt: TGTGCCAGCAGGGCTACAGATAATCAGCCCCAGCATTTT
cdr3_aa: CASRATDNQPQHF

clone_size: .
v_call: TRBV7-6
d_call: .
j_call: TRBJ2-3
cdr3_nt: TGTGCCAGCAGCCTCGCGAGCAGAAACGCGGGGGCAAGCACAGATACGCAGTATTTT
cdr3_aa: CASSLASRNAGASTDTQYF

clone_size: many
v_call: TRBV29-1
d_call: TRBD2
j_call: TRBJ2-3
cdr3_nt: TGCAGCGTTGAAAGGACTAGCGACTACACAGATACGCAGTATTTT
cdr3_aa: CSVERTSDYTDTQYF

clone_size: .
v_call: TRBV7-8
d_call: .
j_call: TRBJ2-1
cdr3_nt: TGTGCCAGCAGCTACGCTTTTAATGAGCAGTTCTTC
cdr3_aa: CASSYAFNEQFF

clone_size: .
v_call: TRBV12-3/TRBV12-4
d_call: .
j_call: TRBJ1-2
cdr3_nt: TGTGCCAGCAGTTCTTGGTTGGCTGGCTACACCTTC
cdr3_aa: CASSSWLAGYTF

clone_size: .
v_call: TRBV27
d_call: .
j_call: TRBJ2-7
cdr3_nt: TGTGCCGGCCGCGACTCACCTAGCTCCTACGAGCAGTACTTC
cdr3_aa: CAGRDSPSSYEQYF

clone_size: few
v_call: TRBV25-1
d_call: TRBD1
j_call: TRBJ2-7
cdr3_nt: TGTGCCAGCAGTGAGATCGGGACAGGGGACGAGCAGTACTTC
cdr3_aa: CASSEIGTGDEQYF

clone_size: few
v_call: TRBV6-2/TRBV6-3
d_call: .
j_call: TRBJ2-7
cdr3_nt: TGTGCCAGCCTTCTCGAAGCGGGCCTCTCCTACGAGCAGTACTTC
cdr3_aa: CASLLEAGLSYEQYF

clone_size: many
v_call: TRBV7-8
d_call: .
j_call: TRBJ2-7
cdr3_nt: TGTGCCAGCAGCTTAGGGGCAGGGCCGACCTACGAGCAGTACTTC
cdr3_aa: CASSLGAGPTYEQYF

clone_size: many
v_call: TRBV14
d_call: TRBD2
j_call: TRBJ2-1
cdr3_nt: TGTGCCAGCAGCGCCTGGTCCGGGACTAGCGGTTGGAATGAGCAGTTCTTC
cdr3_aa: CASSAWSGTSGWNEQFF

clone_size: few
v_call: TRBV12-3/TRBV12-4
d_call: TRBD2
j_call: TRBJ2-7
cdr3_nt: TGTGCCAGCAGTCAAATTAGGACTAGCAGCTCCTACGAGCAGTACTTC
cdr3_aa: CASSQIRTSSSYEQYF

clone_size: .
v_call: TRBV4-3
d_call: TRBD2
j_call: TRBJ2-1
cdr3_nt: TGCGCCAGCAGCCAAGTTGCTTTGCCTAGCGGGGTGAATGAGCAGTTCTTC
cdr3_aa: CASSQVALPSGVNEQFF

clone_size: many
v_call: TRBV12-3/TRBV12-4
d_call: TRBD2
j_call: TRBJ2-3
cdr3_nt: TGTGCCAGCAGCTGGACTAGCGGGAGTCTGACAGATACGCAGTATTTT
cdr3_aa: CASSWTSGSLTDTQYF